Listed below are T cell receptor beta chains from one sample, sequenced in a study of control samples from healthy donors and cancer patients. Some clones are missing from TCRdb's copy, which holds only in-frame ones; the method was immunoSEQ multiplex PCR. The repertoire includes fewer than 200,000 clones, more than 80% of them detected once, and around 1.4% sits in the top ten. Sequencing was performed on blood. The receptor source for this set is a man aged 25 to 40 in good health. Each CDR3 is given with its conserved first and last residue. A D gene is named only where the DNA matches it firmly. Only part of the rows carry a size: once, few, many, or a class if the clone is expanded.

length	V	size	D	J	DNA	CDR3
20	TRBV18	-	TRBD2	TRBJ2-4	TGTGCCAGCTCACCACTCGCCATCATAACTAGCGGCGTAACCAAAAACATTCAGTACTTC	CASSPLAIITSGVTKNIQYF
16	TRBV27	-	TRBD2	TRBJ2-7	TGTGCCAGCAGTTTATCCGGCCTAGCGGTCTCCTACGAGCAGTACTTC	CASSLSGLAVSYEQYF
14	TRBV5-6	-	-	TRBJ2-7	TGTGCCAGCAGCCCTGATAGGATGGGCTACGAGCAGTACTTC	CASSPDRMGYEQYF
16	TRBV13	-	TRBD1	TRBJ1-1	TGTGCCAGCAGCTTAGAACAGGGGAGGGGGAACACTGAAGCTTTCTTT	CASSLEQGRGNTEAFF
15	TRBV7-2	-	TRBD2	TRBJ2-1	TGTGCCAGCAGCCAAACTAGCGGTATCTACAATGAGCAGTTCTTC	CASSQTSGIYNEQFF
16	TRBV28	-	TRBD2	TRBJ2-7	TGTGCCAGCAGTTTCCGACTAGCGGGAGGGAGTTACGAGCAGTACTTC	CASSFRLAGGSYEQYF
14	TRBV3-1/TRBV3-2	-	-	TRBJ2-7	TGTGCCAGCAGCCTGGGCAGAGAATCCTACGAGCAGTACTTC	CASSLGRESYEQYF
14	TRBV9	-	-	TRBJ1-3	TGTGCCAGCAGCGCAGGGAACTCTGGAAACACCATATATTTT	CASSAGNSGNTIYF
14	TRBV5-1	-	TRBD1	TRBJ1-6	TGCGCCAGCAGCTCCGACAGGGGTAATTCACCCCTCCACTTT	CASSSDRGNSPLHF
18	TRBV19	-	-	TRBJ2-6	TGTGCCAGTAGTACCCAACAGCTTTTAACCTCTGGGGCCAACGTCCTGACTTTC	CASSTQQLLTSGANVLTF
13	TRBV4-2	few	-	TRBJ2-7	TGTGCCAGCAGCCAAGTGGTAAACTACGAGCAGTACTTC	CASSQVVNYEQYF
14	TRBV6-5	-	TRBD1	TRBJ1-1	TGTGCCAGCAGGATACAGGGGGCGCAGACTGAAGCTTTCTTT	CASRIQGAQTEAFF
15	TRBV7-2	-	TRBD2	TRBJ2-1	TGTGCCAGCAGCTTAGCAACTAGCGGAAACAATGAGCAGTTCTTC	CASSLATSGNNEQFF
16	TRBV6-5	-	-	TRBJ2-2	TGTGCCAGCAGTTACGGGGGACCTACGAACACCGGGGAGCTGTTTTTT	CASSYGGPTNTGELFF
13	TRBV5-1	-	-	TRBJ1-3	TGCGCCAGCAGCTCCGCCTCTGGAAACACCATATATTTT	CASSSASGNTIYF
17	TRBV5-4	-	TRBD1	TRBJ1-1	TGTGCCAGCAGTCCGATCGGGACAGGGGGATCGACTGCTGAAGCTTTCTTT	CASSPIGTGGSTAEAFF
13	TRBV7-8	-	-	TRBJ1-5	TGTGCCAGCAGCTTAGTGATGGATCAGCCCCAGCATTTT	CASSLVMDQPQHF
15	TRBV5-8	-	TRBD1	TRBJ1-5	TGTGCCAGCAGCTTGGCTGTGACAGGGGGTCAGCCCCAGCATTTT	CASSLAVTGGQPQHF
13	TRBV7-2	-	-	TRBJ2-7	TGTGCCAGCAGCCTAAGGGGCTCCTACGAGCAGTACTTC	CASSLRGSYEQYF
19	TRBV7-9	-	-	TRBJ2-3	TGTGCCAGCAGGATCCTCCTCGTCCGGGACTCGGACGTTTCTACTACGCAGTATTTT	CASRILLVRDSDVSTTQYF
16	TRBV15	-	TRBD2	TRBJ2-3	TGTGCCACCAGCAGTCTTAGCGGGGGACACCAAGATACGCAGTATTTT	CATSSLSGGHQDTQYF
12	TRBV6-6	-	-	TRBJ1-2	TGTGCCAGCAGCCAGGGCCTTGATGGCTACACCTTC	CASSQGLDGYTF
14	TRBV19	-	TRBD2	TRBJ2-1	TGTGCCAGTAGCCCTAGCGGGGGGTACAATGAGCAGTTCTTC	CASSPSGGYNEQFF
16	TRBV4-2	-	-	TRBJ1-4	TGTGCCAGCAGCCAGGCCGTAGGACAGCTTAATGAAAAACTGTTTTTT	CASSQAVGQLNEKLFF
17	TRBV27	-	TRBD1	TRBJ1-2	TGTGCCAGCACCAGTCTACGAGGACAGGGACAGATGGATGGCTACACCTTC	CASTSLRGQGQMDGYTF
12	TRBV7-2	-	-	TRBJ2-1	TGTGCCAGCAGCGCGAACAGGGTTGAGCAGTTCTTC	CASSANRVEQFF
17	TRBV4-1	-	-	TRBJ2-2	TGCGCCAGCAGCCAAGATGAGTGGGGGGCTAGCACCGGGGAGCTGTTTTTT	CASSQDEWGASTGELFF
13	TRBV27	-	-	TRBJ2-1	TGTGCCAGCAGTCCACGGATGGGTTCTGAGCAGTTCTTC	CASSPRMGSEQFF
13	TRBV5-4	-	-	TRBJ1-1	TGTGCCAGCAGCTTTTCCATGGGGCGGGAAGCTTTCTTT	CASSFSMGREAFF
15	TRBV11-2	-	-	TRBJ1-4	TGTGCCAGCAGCTTTGGACGTCGCGCTAATGAAAAACTGTTTTTT	CASSFGRRANEKLFF
16	TRBV5-1	-	TRBD2	TRBJ2-1	TGCGCCAGCAGCCCGGGGGGGGCTAGCTCCTACAATGAGCAGTTCTTC	CASSPGGASSYNEQFF
13	TRBV2	-	-	TRBJ1-5	TGTGCCAGCAGTGAGGGGCTGGGGCAGCCCCAGCATTTT	CASSEGLGQPQHF
15	TRBV7-2	once	-	TRBJ2-3	TGTGCCAGCGCATCGGGGACCCCCGGCATAGATACGCAGTATTTT	CASASGTPGIDTQYF
12	TRBV28	-	-	TRBJ1-5	TGTGCCAGCAGTTGGGGGGCTCAGCCCCAGCATTTT	CASSWGAQPQHF
18	TRBV5-6	few	-	TRBJ1-5	TGTGCCAGCAGCCTTCGTGGCAGCCCGGAATATAGCAATCAGCCCCAGCATTTT	CASSLRGSPEYSNQPQHF
14	TRBV28	-	-	TRBJ2-5	TGTGCCAGCATCCGGGGTAGCTCACAAGAGACCCAGTACTTC	CASIRGSSQETQYF
14	TRBV24-1	once	TRBD1	TRBJ1-1	TGTGCCACCAGTGACTCCGGGACAGAAAATGAAGCTTTCTTT	CATSDSGTENEAFF
14	TRBV19	-	-	TRBJ1-6	TGTGCCAGTATGCAGGGGACACCGAATTCACCCCTCCACTTT	CASMQGTPNSPLHF
16	TRBV7-9	-	TRBD1	TRBJ2-7	TGTGCCAGCAGCTTAGCCGGGACAGGGAGCTCCTACGAGCAGTACTTC	CASSLAGTGSSYEQYF
13	TRBV7-8	-	-	TRBJ2-5	TGTGCCAGCAGCTTTGGTGAATCGGAGACCCAGTACTTC	CASSFGESETQYF
15	TRBV23-1	-	-	TRBJ1-2	TGCGCCAGCAATCCACCACGTAGGAGCGACTATGGCTACACCTTC	CASNPPRRSDYGYTF
12	TRBV30	-	-	TRBJ1-1	TGTGCCTGGAGGTCGGCTGGCCCTGAAGCTTTCTTT	CAWRSAGPEAFF
14	TRBV7-9	-	TRBD1	TRBJ2-7	TGTGCCAGCAGCTTAGGACAGGGGTTTGACGAGCAGTACTTC	CASSLGQGFDEQYF
14	TRBV24-1	-	TRBD2	TRBJ2-1	TGTGCCACCAAGCTAAGCGGGAACAACAATGAGCAGTTCTTC	CATKLSGNNNEQFF
16	TRBV6-6	once	-	TRBJ2-2	TGTGCCAGCACCCTGATGGAGACGGTGAACACCGGGGAGCTGTTTTTT	CASTLMETVNTGELFF
14	TRBV6-1	-	-	TRBJ1-2	TGTGCCAGCAGTGAAGGCTGGGGGGGCTATGGCTACACCTTC	CASSEGWGGYGYTF
15	TRBV27	-	-	TRBJ2-5	TGTGCCAGCAGTTTAAGGGTAGCGACTAAAGAGACCCAGTACTTC	CASSLRVATKETQYF
14	TRBV18	-	-	TRBJ2-3	TGTGCCAGCTCACTCGAACTAGCAACAGATACGCAGTATTTT	CASSLELATDTQYF
14	TRBV19	-	-	TRBJ1-5	TGTGCCAGTAGTAAGGGGGAAGGCAATCAGCCCCAGCATTTT	CASSKGEGNQPQHF
12	TRBV19	-	-	TRBJ1-1	TGTGCCAGTAGTCTCGACGGGGATGAAGCTTTCTTT	CASSLDGDEAFF
16	TRBV30	-	-	TRBJ1-2	TGTGCCTGGACCCGACGAGGCAGGGGAAGTGCCTATGGCTACACCTTC	CAWTRRGRGSAYGYTF
10	TRBV20-1	once	-	TRBJ1-1	TGCAGTCCCTGGTCTACTGAAGCTTTCTTT	CSPWSTEAFF
13	TRBV30	-	-	TRBJ1-1	TGTGCCTGGAGTGACGGGGAGGGCACTGAAGCTTTCTTT	CAWSDGEGTEAFF
12	TRBV30	-	-	TRBJ1-1	TGTGCCTGGAGTCCGGTGAACACTGAAGCTTTCTTT	CAWSPVNTEAFF
15	TRBV7-2	-	TRBD1	TRBJ1-5	TGTGCCAGCAGCTTAGTACGAGGGGGCGGTCAGCCCCAGCATTTT	CASSLVRGGGQPQHF
15	TRBV6-5	-	TRBD1	TRBJ1-1	TGTGCCAGCAGTTACGGACAGGGCTTGAACACTGAAGCTTTCTTT	CASSYGQGLNTEAFF
13	TRBV30	-	-	TRBJ1-4	TGTGCCTGGAGTGGAGGGTCTAGGGAAAAACTGTTTTTT	CAWSGGSREKLFF
15	TRBV2	-	-	TRBJ1-5	TGTGCCAGCAGTGAATACAGAGAAGTATATCAGCCCCAGCATTTT	CASSEYREVYQPQHF
14	TRBV5-4	-	TRBD1	TRBJ1-2	TGTGCCAGCAGCCCAGTGGACAGGGTCTATGGCTACACCTTC	CASSPVDRVYGYTF